This TCR beta chain was found in a study of regulatory T cells in long-lasting Graves disease. The study, taken as a whole, reports: Persistent Graves' cases showed lower TCR diversity than newly diagnosed cases.

V shed 1 base and J 2 bases; nucleotides not matched to a gene: 3. The germline V gene encodes CDR1 SQVTM and CDR2 ANQGSEA. The CDR3 is 14 amino acids. The time point is: newly diagnosed GD, antithyroid drugs for less than 3 months. The TCR library used RNA extracted from PBMCs. This clonotype has ten or more counts. Its antigen is still unknown. To make TCR beta libraries, researchers used iRepertoire HTBI primers and Arm-PCR of CDR3 regions. TCRdb re-called the multiplex PCR reads through MiXCR, storing one row per CDR3 protein. The table has a few hundred thousand distinct CDR3 sequences, approximately 16% seen once. The data were also submitted as part of a second study, on T cells in Graves' hyperthyroidism and ophthalmopathy. That investigation notes: A first-round RT-PCR of the TCR CDR3 used the HTBI primer set.

The sample in question was peripheral blood mononuclear cells (PBMCs), obtained at new diagnosis, from a patient treated with antithyroid drugs. The chain couples TRBV29-1 to TRBJ2-5, with 8 bases that match TRBD1. The receptor was isolated from a woman between 18 and 30 years old with Graves disease. Written as DNA, the CDR3 is TGCAGCGTTGAAGGGACAGGGAAACAAGAGACCCAGTACTTC. Protein product: CSVEGTGKQETQYF.